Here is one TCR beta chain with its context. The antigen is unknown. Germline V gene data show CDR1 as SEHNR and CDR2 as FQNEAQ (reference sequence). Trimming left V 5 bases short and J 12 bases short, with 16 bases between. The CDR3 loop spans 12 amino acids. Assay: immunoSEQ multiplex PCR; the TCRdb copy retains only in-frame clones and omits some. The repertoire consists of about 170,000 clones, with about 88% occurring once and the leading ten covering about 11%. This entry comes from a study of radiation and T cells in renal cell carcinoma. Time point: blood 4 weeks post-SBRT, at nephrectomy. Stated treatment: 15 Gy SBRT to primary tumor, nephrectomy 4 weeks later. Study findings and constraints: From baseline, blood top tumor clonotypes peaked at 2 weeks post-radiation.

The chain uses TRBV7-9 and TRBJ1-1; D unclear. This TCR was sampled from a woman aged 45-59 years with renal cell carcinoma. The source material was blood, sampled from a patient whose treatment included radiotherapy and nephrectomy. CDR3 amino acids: CASSPRQELTFF. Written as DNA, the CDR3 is TGTGCCAGCAGCCCCCGGCAGGAGTTGACTTTCTTT.